This TCR beta chain was retrieved from a study of spatial heterogeneity in lung cancer. Time point indicated: sample taken at primary tumor resection. In each case, whole RNA from tumor, nontumor lung or frozen PBMC was sequenced unsorted. Germline CDR1 is DFQATT and CDR2 is SNEGSKA (reference sequence). The V gene lost 3 bases and the J gene lost 0 bases, with 8 bases spanning the gap. This CDR3 is 13 amino acids long. MiXCR, applied by TCRdb to the 5' RACE reads, yields one record per CDR3 protein. The table has approximately 52,000 distinct CDR3 sequences, approximately 5% seen once; the top ten hold 11%. The sample holds many counts of this clonotype.

The chain employs TRBV20-1 and TRBJ1-1; weak D call: TRBD1 (5 bases). The specimen comprised PBMCs, sampled at surgery. The clonotype was recovered from a male donor with early-stage non-small cell lung cancer. The CDR3 nucleotides are TGCAGTGCTAGCGCCAGGGTGAACACTGAAGCTTTCTTT. It codes for CSASARVNTEAFF.